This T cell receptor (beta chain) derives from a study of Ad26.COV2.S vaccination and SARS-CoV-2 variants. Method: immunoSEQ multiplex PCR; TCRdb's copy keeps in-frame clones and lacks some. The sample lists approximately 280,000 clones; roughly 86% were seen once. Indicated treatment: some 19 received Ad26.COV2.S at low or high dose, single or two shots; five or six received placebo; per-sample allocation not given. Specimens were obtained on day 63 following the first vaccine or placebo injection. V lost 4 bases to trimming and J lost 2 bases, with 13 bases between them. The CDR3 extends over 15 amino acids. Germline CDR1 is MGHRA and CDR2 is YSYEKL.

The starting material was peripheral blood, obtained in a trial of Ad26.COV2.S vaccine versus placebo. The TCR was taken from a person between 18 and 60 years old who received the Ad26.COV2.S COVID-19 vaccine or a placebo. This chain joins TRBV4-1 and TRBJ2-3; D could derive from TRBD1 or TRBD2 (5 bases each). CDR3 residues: CASSLRDGSTDTQYF. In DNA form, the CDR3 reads TGCGCCAGCAGCCTCCGGGACGGCTCCACAGATACGCAGTATTTT.